The next 5 T cell receptor beta chains were all read from a single sample in a study of blood T cell repertoires in COVID-19. The method was immunoSEQ multiplex PCR; TCRdb's version includes in-frame clones alone and lacks a portion of them. The data contain about 150,000 clones, 80% to 90% of them singletons. Sample: peripheral blood. The receptor set was obtained from a woman aged 45 to 65 with acute or convalescent COVID-19.

A note on this clone: Other nucleotide sequences from this sample produce the same CDR3. This sequence joins TRBV9 and TRBJ2-7, with TRBD1 identical over 7 bases. The ends lost 0 bases at V and 0 bases at J; junction bases unmatched: 3. Germline V gene lookup returns CDR1 SGDLS and CDR2 YYNGEE. The CDR3 loop spans 15 amino acids. CDR3 DNA: TGTGCCAGCAGCGTAGGGCAGGGGGTCTCCTACGAGCAGTACTTC. Residues: CASSVGQGVSYEQYF.

V gene TRBV5-4 combines with J gene TRBJ2-5; 9 bases fit TRBD1. The V and J ends lost 2 bases and 3 bases, in that order; junction bases with no gene match: 8. The CDR3 extends over 16 amino acids. Germline CDR1 SGHNT, CDR2 YYREEE (reference sequence). CDR3 in DNA: TGTGCCAGCAGCTTCGGTGGGACAGGGTGGGAAGAGACCCAGTACTTC. Protein: CASSFGGTGWEETQYF. Based on the CDR3 plus reference TRBV5-4 and TRBJ2-5, the full variable domain is ETGVTQSPTHLIKTRGQQVTLRCSSQSGHNTVSWYQQALGQGPQFIFQYYREEENGRGNFPPRFSGLQFPNYSSELNVNALELDDSALYLCASSFGGTGWEETQYFGPGTRLLVL.

The chain employs TRBV5-1 and TRBJ2-7; 13 bases line up with TRBD2. Trimming took 0 bases from V and 4 from J; bases not matched to a gene: 1. In germline, CDR1 is SGHRS, CDR2 YFSETQ. The CDR3 covers 15 residues. The CDR3 is CASSLELAGGYEQYF. The CDR3 DNA is TGCGCCAGCAGCTTGGAACTAGCGGGGGGGTACGAGCAGTACTTC.

The chain combines TRBV4-2 with TRBJ1-5, with 9 bases identical to TRBD1. Germline V gives CDR1 LGHNA, CDR2 YNFKEQ. Germline trimming cut 3 bases from V and 3 bases from J; bases unmatched to any gene: 9. The CDR3 runs 17 residues. The CDR3 region has the DNA TGTGCCAGCAGCCATTATCAACAGGGGGCGCCCAATCAGCCCCAGCATTTT. It yields the protein CASSHYQQGAPNQPQHF.

The rearrangement joins TRBV10-3 to TRBJ2-5, with 7 bases identical to TRBD1. From germline, CDR1 is ENHRY and CDR2 SYGVKD. With V trimmed by 6 bases and J by 1 base, 8 bases remained unmatched. CDR3 size: 15 residues. The CDR3 DNA reads as TGTGCCATCAGCCGAGACAGGGCAGTCCAAGAGACCCAGTACTTC. Protein product: CAISRDRAVQETQYF.